This TCR beta chain emerged from a study of OX40 agonist ivuxolimab in advanced cancers. Background on the study: With ivuxolimab, an agonistic anti-OX40 (CD134) antibody, patients were treated.

The CDR3 consists of 13 residues. Germline assignment: CDR1 MNHEY and CDR2 SVGAGI. The V end lost 2 bases, the J end lost 2 bases, and 6 bases lay between the germline ends. Clones were sequenced by immunoSEQ multiplex PCR, and TCRdb holds only the in-frame ones, with some missing. This table has about 40,000 clones, 70% to 90% appearing once. The sequence came from an adult with an advanced solid tumor such as melanoma, head and neck, liver or kidney cancer. The genes are TRBV6-5 and TRBJ1-2; D call uncertain. Specimen: CD4+ or CD8+ T cells sorted from blood, collected in a trial of the OX40 agonist ivuxolimab. CDR3 loop: CASSYATNYGYTF. The CDR3 DNA reads as TGTGCCAGCAGTTACGCAACAAACTATGGCTACACCTTC.